Each of the 20 T cell receptor beta chains below was sequenced from the same sample in a study of blood T cells in healthy people across ages. Combining a sample-barcoded 5' primer with a J-beta primer mix, a second PCR ran for roughly 7 to 11 cycles. TCRdb independently ran MiXCR on the 5' RACE reads; one entry per CDR3 protein. The data hold about 1.4 million distinct CDR3 sequences, with approximately 59% observed a single time. The sample taken for sequencing was blood. Receptor source: a man younger than 35 in good health.

The chain carries TRBV7-2 and TRBJ2-3; 8 bases fit TRBD2. The CDR3 contains 14 residues. Losses at the gene ends were 7 bases for V and 0 bases for J; bases not matched to a gene: 3. Germline V CDR1 and CDR2: SGHTA, FQGNSA. The CDR3 sequence is CASNRGGSTDTQYF. The CDR3 DNA reads TGTGCCAGCAACCGGGGGGGAAGCACAGATACGCAGTATTTT. The full variable domain, in which reference TRBV7-2 and TRBJ2-3 provide the parts outside the CDR3, is GAGVSQSPSNKVTEKGKDVELRCDPISGHTALYWYRQSLGQGLEFLIYFQGNSAPDKSGLPSDRFSAERTGGSVSTLTIQRTQQEDSAVYLCASNRGGSTDTQYFGPGTRLTVL.

The V gene is TRBV4-3, the J gene TRBJ2-7; 8 bases are shared with TRBD1. Germline-derived CDR1 and CDR2 are LGHNA and YSLEER. V lost 0 bases and J lost 0; bases outside the gene matches: 13. The CDR3 runs to 19 residues. CDR3 bases: TGCGCCAGCAGCCAAGATCTCTCAGGACAGGGCGGAGACTCCTACGAGCAGTACTTC. Translated: CASSQDLSGQGGDSYEQYF.

This chain uses TRBV13 with TRBJ2-1; TRBD1 agrees at 9 bases. Germline values: CDR1 PRHDT, CDR2 FYEKMQ (reference sequence). The J segment lost 7 bases and the V segment lost 5 bases, leaving 6 bases of the junction unmatched. This CDR3 spans 14 amino acids. CDR3 sequence reads: CASSTRDRVNEQFF. The CDR3 DNA is TGTGCCAGCAGCACCAGGGACAGGGTGAATGAGCAGTTCTTC.

The rearrangement joins TRBV10-2 to TRBJ1-6, with 8 nucleotides matching TRBD1. J lost 7 bases, V lost 4 bases, and 3 bases had no gene match. This CDR3 has 14 amino acids. CDR1 WSHSY and CDR2 SAAADI come from the germline V gene. CDR3 sequence: CASSADRVNSPLHF. CDR3 coding DNA: TGCGCCAGCAGTGCGGACAGGGTCAATTCACCCCTCCACTTT.

The chain is built from TRBV6-6 and TRBJ1-1, with D possibly being TRBD1 (6 bases). The CDR3 is 13 amino acids. Germline V gives CDR1 MNHNY, CDR2 SVGAGI (reference sequence). The germline V and J ends were trimmed by 5 bases and 4 bases, with 11 bases remaining between them. The CDR3 sequence: CASSDNRATEAFF. CDR3 DNA: TGTGCCAGCAGTGATAACAGGGCCACTGAAGCTTTCTTT.

The V call is TRBV27, the J call TRBJ1-2; possibly TRBD1 for D (5 bases). Trimming took 11 bases from V and 4 from J, leaving 17 bases between them. This CDR3 is built from 13 residues. The germline V gene has CDR1 MNHEY and CDR2 SMNVEV (reference sequence). CDR3 bases: TGTGCCGGGCTCGAAGGACACATCTATGGCTACACCTTC. It yields the protein CAGLEGHIYGYTF.

As to this clonotype: At one end, the junction sequence differs from germline, possibly due to a read error. The chain is built from TRBV11-2 and TRBJ2-7; 7 positions agree with TRBD1. Per germline, CDR1 SGHAT and CDR2 FQNNGV. The length of the CDR3 is 14 residues. The CDR3 spells CAGSLGQAAYEQYF. CDR3 sequence (DNA): TGTGCCGGCAGCTTAGGACAGGCAGCCTACGAGCAGTACTTC. Using reference TRBV11-2 and TRBJ2-7 for the parts outside the CDR3, the full variable domain is EAGVAQSPRYKIIEKRQSVAFWCNPISGHATLYWYQQILGQGPKLLIQFQNNGVVDDSQLPKDRFSAERLKGVDSTLKIQPAKLEDSAVYLCAGSLGQAAYEQYFGPGTRLTVT.

The rearrangement links TRBV4-1 to TRBJ1-2; 7 bases match TRBD1. J lost 6 bases, V lost 0 bases, and 7 bases had no gene match. Germline CDR1 is MGHRA and CDR2 is YSYEKL. The CDR3 is made up of 15 amino acids. CDR3 sequence reads: CASSQDTQGRNGYTF. CDR3 nucleotides: TGCGCCAGCAGCCAAGATACACAGGGGAGGAATGGCTACACCTTC.

This chain links TRBV6-5 with TRBJ2-3; a weak D match, TRBD2 (5 bases). Trimming shortened V by 2 bases and J by 3 bases, and 9 bases separated the two germline ends. From germline, CDR1 is MNHEY and CDR2 SVGAGI. The CDR3 covers 14 residues. CDR3 DNA sequence: TGTGCCAGCAGTTACCGGACTGTTACAGATACGCAGTATTTT. Protein sequence: CASSYRTVTDTQYF.

The chain combines TRBV6-6 with TRBJ2-7; 8 bases map to TRBD2. V dropped 10 bases and J dropped 8; count of bases not matched to a gene: 10. The germline V gene has CDR1 MNHNY and CDR2 SVGAGI (reference sequence). The CDR3 is 12 residues long. CDR3 loop: CAIGGAADQQYF. CDR3 nucleotide sequence: TGTGCCATCGGGGGGGCCGCAGACCAGCAGTACTTC.

This clonotype was counted a few times. The chain combines TRBV20-1 with TRBJ2-1; no reliable D call. The CDR3 runs to 13 residues. Germline lookup yields CDR1 DFQATT and CDR2 SNEGSKA (reference sequence). Trimming removed 0 bases from V and 3 bases from J, with 6 bases in between. CDR3 in amino acids: CSAREFYYNEQFF. The CDR3 nucleotides are TGCAGTGCTAGAGAGTTTTACTACAATGAGCAGTTCTTC.

The rearrangement uses TRBV20-1 and TRBJ2-1, with 7 bases that match TRBD2. The CDR3 is made up of 15 amino acids. The V segment lost 2 bases and the J segment 4 bases; nucleotides outside the gene matches: 8. CDR1 and CDR2 from the germline V gene are DFQATT and SNEGSKA (reference sequence). CDR3 amino acids: CSARLTSSPYNEQFF. CDR3 DNA sequence: TGCAGTGCTAGATTGACTAGCTCCCCTTACAATGAGCAGTTCTTC.

This clonotype was seen a few times. The chain recombines TRBV28 with TRBJ1-1; D is unresolved. The CDR3 length is 14 residues. Germline V gene data show CDR1 as MDHEN and CDR2 as SYDVKM. The germline V and J ends were trimmed by 4 bases and 0 bases, with 9 bases remaining between them. The CDR3 DNA sequence: TGTGCCAGCAGTTCCGGCGGGGTGAACACTGAAGCTTTCTTT. Amino acid sequence: CASSSGGVNTEAFF.

The chain is built from TRBV28 and TRBJ1-2, with D perhaps matching TRBD1 (6 bases). The CDR3 has 15 amino acids. V was shortened by 3 bases and J by 4 bases, with 15 bases between the two germline ends. Germline-derived CDR1 and CDR2 are MDHEN and SYDVKM. CDR3 sequence reads: CASSFGGPAGYGYTF. DNA of the CDR3: TGTGCCAGCAGTTTCGGGGGGCCAGCGGGCTATGGCTACACCTTC.

CDR3 bases: TGTGCCAGCAGTTACCGGAGGCAACGAGCTTTCTTT. The encoded protein is CASSYRRQRAFF. The chain links TRBV6-2 or TRBV6-3 to TRBJ1-1; D uncertain. This CDR3 region has 12 residues. Germline CDR1 reads MNHEY; CDR2 reads SVGEGT. V lost 2 bases to trimming and J lost 10 bases, with 11 bases between them.

This chain connects TRBV10-3 to TRBJ2-2; D is perhaps TRBD1 (7 bases). The V end lost 11 bases, the J end lost 4 bases, and 23 bases lay between the germline ends. Germline lookup yields CDR1 ENHRY and CDR2 SYGVKD. This CDR3 spans 16 amino acids. Here the CDR3 reads CASGDPGGFGTGELFF. CDR3 DNA: TGTGCCTCGGGGGACCCAGGGGGATTCGGCACCGGGGAGCTGTTTTTT.

V is TRBV27 and J is TRBJ2-3; 9 bases line up with TRBD2. The germline gives CDR1 MNHEY, CDR2 SMNVEV (reference sequence). The CDR3 totals 14 residues. V shed 7 bases and J 5 bases; nucleotides not matched to a gene: 7. CDR3 coding DNA: TGTGCCAGCATGGCGGGAGGGCCGGTAGATACGCAGTATTTT. Residues: CASMAGGPVDTQYF.

Here the CDR3 reads CASSASGRSAEQYF. For the CDR3, the DNA is TGTGCCAGCAGCGCTAGCGGGAGATCGGCCGAGCAGTACTTC. V usage is TRBV7-9 and J usage is TRBJ2-7, with 10 nucleotides matching TRBD2. Trimming at V came to 5 bases and at J to 6 bases, leaving 7 bases not matched to a gene. This CDR3 region has 14 residues. The germline V gene has CDR1 SEHNR and CDR2 FQNEAQ (reference sequence).

This clonotype was seen only once. The genes are TRBV4-2 and TRBJ1-2, with unresolved D. This CDR3 contains 14 residues. Germline V CDR1 and CDR2: LGHNA, YNFKEQ. V lost 3 bases, J lost 7 bases, and 15 bases lay in between. CDR3 DNA sequence: TGTGCCAGCAGCCATCCCCGAAGGGAGGCTGGCTACACCTTC. Its protein is CASSHPRREAGYTF.

This clonotype was counted many times. The chain employs TRBV18 and TRBJ2-5; perhaps TRBD2 as D (5 bases). The CDR3 spans 16 residues. The germline V gene has CDR1 KGHSH and CDR2 LQKENI. Trimming pared 1 base from V and 5 bases from J, leaving 17 bases between. This chain's CDR3 is CASSPLSGGKRETQYF. In nucleotides, the CDR3 is TGTGCCAGCTCACCACTGAGTGGAGGAAAGCGTGAGACCCAGTACTTC.